The next 26 T cell receptor beta chains were all read from a single sample in a study of T-cell reconstitution after alpha-beta-depleted transplantation in children. Molecular barcoding with unique molecular identifiers was used for the TCRbeta library. TCRdb reprocessed the PCR reads with MiXCR, giving one entry per CDR3 protein. This table has more than 500,000 distinct CDR3 sequences, about an eighth appearing once. Sequencing was performed on PBMCs, mostly from graft donor cells, taken 180 days after TCRalphabeta/CD19-depleted stem cell transplant. The receptors come from a female patient between 2 and 15 years old who had a stem cell transplant for aplastic anemia, so the T cells may come from the graft donor.

This sequence joins TRBV28 and TRBJ1-6; the match to TRBD1 covers 9 bases. The CDR3 length is 17 residues. Trimming took 4 bases from V and 0 from J; bases not matched to a gene: 4. The germline V gene encodes CDR1 MDHEN and CDR2 SYDVKM. Written as DNA, the CDR3 is TGTGCCAGCAGTTGGGGACAGGGTCGCTCCTATAATTCACCCCTCCACTTT. Its protein is CASSWGQGRSYNSPLHF. The full variable domain, with the rest looked up from reference TRBV28 and TRBJ1-6, is DVKVTQSSRYLVKRTGEKVFLECVQDMDHENMFWYRQDPGLGLRLIYFSYDVKMKEKGDIPEGYSVSREKKERFSLILESASTNQTSMYLCASSWGQGRSYNSPLHFGNGTRLTVT.

A few counts support this clonotype. The chain combines TRBV28 with TRBJ2-7, with 10 nucleotides matching TRBD2. With 2 bases clipped from V and 5 bases from J, the junction kept 6 bases outside the gene matches. CDR1 and CDR2 from the germline V gene are MDHEN and SYDVKM. This CDR3 contains 15 residues. CDR3 sequence reads: CASSLSGRAFNEQYV. The CDR3, as DNA: TGTGCCAGCAGTTTAAGCGGGAGGGCCTTTAACGAGCAGTACGTC.

The table lists this clonotype with a few counts. This chain uses TRBV7-2 with TRBJ2-7; TRBD2 agrees at 7 bases. Losses at the gene ends were 4 bases for V and 4 bases for J; bases not matched to a gene: 4. There are 13 residues in the CDR3. The V gene's germline CDR1 is SGHTA and CDR2 FQGNSA. The CDR3 reads CASSSSGKYEQYF. The CDR3 nucleotides read TGTGCCAGCAGCTCGAGCGGGAAATACGAGCAGTACTTC.

This clonotype was seen at least ten times. V and J are TRBV28 and TRBJ2-7; 8 bases agree with TRBD1. CDR1 is MDHEN, CDR2 SYDVKM, per germline. The CDR3 runs to 17 residues. V shed 3 bases and J 4 bases; nucleotides not matched to a gene: 14. CDR3: CASSFPGQEFAGYEQYF. DNA for the CDR3: TGTGCCAGCAGTTTCCCGGGACAGGAATTCGCCGGTTACGAGCAGTACTTC.

The chain employs TRBV20-1 and TRBJ2-5; TRBD2 matches at 14 bases. Germline V gene lookup returns CDR1 DFQATT and CDR2 SNEGSKA (reference sequence). Trimming removed 1 base from V and 2 bases from J; junction bases left unmatched: 0. The length of the CDR3 is 15 residues. The CDR3 sequence is CSARGLAGGQETQYF. Here the CDR3 DNA reads TGCAGTGCTAGAGGACTAGCGGGGGGGCAAGAGACCCAGTACTTC.

The J gene is TRBJ1-4, the V gene TRBV7-9; D might be TRBD1 (6 bases). The V and J ends lost 4 bases and 0 bases respectively, with 12 bases between them. Germline CDR1 reads SEHNR; CDR2 reads FQNEAQ (reference sequence). The CDR3 is 16 residues long. The CDR3 reads CASSWGAFATNEKLFF. In DNA, the CDR3 is TGTGCCAGCAGCTGGGGGGCGTTTGCAACTAATGAAAAACTGTTTTTT.

Comment on this clonotype: This sequence may be a read error, since a much larger clone differs from it by one base. J is TRBJ1-1 and V is TRBV12-3 or TRBV12-4, with 8 bases aligning to TRBD1. This CDR3 region has 18 residues. V shed 7 bases, J shed 1 base, and the junction held 17 bases outside the gene matches. The CDR3: CASTSVRGPQDQNTEAFF. The CDR3 DNA reads as TGTGCCAGCACTTCCGTCAGGGGGCCTCAGGACCAGAACACTGAAGCTTTCTTT.

This clonotype was seen a handful of times. This sequence joins TRBV5-1 and TRBJ2-5, with D perhaps TRBD1 or TRBD2 (5 bases each). This CDR3 has 14 residues. Deletions cut 1 base from V and 4 bases from J, with 11 bases between. CDR1 and CDR2 from the germline V gene are SGHRS and YFSETQ. CDR3 bases: TGCGCCAGCAGCTTGACAGGACGGGGAGAGACCCAGTACTTC. It codes for CASSLTGRGETQYF.

The chain couples TRBV6-5 to TRBJ2-3; D uncertain. The CDR3 is made up of 15 amino acids. Trimming pared 0 bases from V and 4 bases from J, leaving 11 bases between. Germline CDR1 and CDR2: MNHEY and SVGAGI. The DNA for the CDR3 is TGTGCCAGCAGTTACTCGAGAGGAGTGCCAGATACGCAGTATTTT. Translated, it gives CASSYSRGVPDTQYF.

This clonotype has only a few counts. Here the CDR3 reads CASAVGATNEKLFF. CDR3 nucleotides: TGTGCCAGCGCCGTGGGTGCAACTAATGAAAAACTGTTTTTT. The chain employs TRBV6-1 and TRBJ1-4; D is unresolved. V gave up 8 bases and J gave up 0 bases, with 10 bases separating them. From germline, CDR1 is MNHNS and CDR2 SASEGT. This CDR3 is built from 14 residues.

J is TRBJ2-7 and V is TRBV7-9; 7 positions match TRBD2. Germline values: CDR1 SEHNR, CDR2 FQNEAQ (reference sequence). This CDR3 has 17 amino acids. With 1 base clipped from V and 3 bases from J, the junction kept 12 bases outside the gene matches. CDR3 amino acids: CASSLEVRWTSLYEQYF. The CDR3 DNA reads as TGTGCCAGCAGCTTAGAAGTGAGGTGGACTAGTCTCTACGAGCAGTACTTC.

For the CDR3, the DNA is TGCAGCGTTGAATTGGGGGGCGACGAGCAGTACTTC. It encodes CSVELGGDEQYF. The chain joins TRBV29-1 to TRBJ2-7; D may correspond to TRBD1 or TRBD2 (6 bases each). The CDR3 totals 12 residues. Germline V gives CDR1 SQVTM, CDR2 ANQGSEA. The ends were cut back, 2 bases at V and 5 bases at J, with 10 bases in the middle.

This clonotype has only a few counts. The junction departs from the called germline gene at one end, perhaps through a read error. This chain joins TRBV30 and TRBJ1-1; possibly TRBD1 for D (6 bases). The length of the CDR3 is 11 residues. Germline lookup yields CDR1 GTSNPN and CDR2 SVGIG (reference sequence). The CDR3 bases are TGTGCCTGGAGTGTACTCGCGCAGGGGAGGTTT. Translation gives CAWSVLAQGRF.

The CDR3 is CASSLMDSLAKNIQYF. In nucleotides, the CDR3 is TGTGCCAGCAGTTTGATGGACTCCTTAGCCAAAAACATTCAGTACTTC. This rearrangement joins TRBV28 to TRBJ2-4; TRBD2 might be the D (5 bases). The ends were cut back, 3 bases at V and 0 bases at J, with 12 bases in the middle. CDR1 is MDHEN and CDR2 is SYDVKM in the germline V gene. CDR3 length: 16 amino acids.

The chain is built from TRBV15 and TRBJ1-1; no definite D call. The CDR3 spans 15 residues. In germline, CDR1 is LNHNV, CDR2 YYDKDF (reference sequence). Trimming pared 0 bases from V and 1 base from J, leaving 9 bases between. This chain's CDR3 is CATSRDLAANTEAFF. CDR3 bases: TGTGCCACCAGCAGAGATCTAGCCGCGAACACTGAAGCTTTCTTT.

The chain is built from TRBV10-3 and TRBJ2-5, with unresolved D. CDR3 length: 13 amino acids. Between the trimmed V and J ends, which lost 6 bases and 2 bases, there was a span of 10 bases. CDR1 and CDR2 (germline): ENHRY, SYGVKD. The CDR3 coding sequence is TGTGCCATCAGCCTCTATGGGCAAGAGACCCAGTACTTC. Amino acids: CAISLYGQETQYF.

The chain employs TRBV20-1 and TRBJ2-7; TRBD1 matches 9 bases. This CDR3 is 14 amino acids long. The V segment lost 5 bases and the J segment 7 bases; nucleotides outside the gene matches: 12. CDR1 is DFQATT and CDR2 is SNEGSKA in the germline V gene (reference sequence). CDR3 protein: CSAGRPYRGQEQYF. The CDR3 nucleotides read TGCAGTGCTGGCCGACCTTACAGGGGGCAAGAGCAGTACTTC.

This clonotype was counted a few times. The CDR3 spells CASSPTRYSSYEQYV. In nucleotides, the CDR3 is TGTGCCAGCAGTCCTACTAGGTACAGCTCCTACGAGCAGTACGTC. The chain uses TRBV6-2 or TRBV6-3 and TRBJ2-7, with D perhaps TRBD2 (5 bases). The germline CDR1 and CDR2 sequences are MNHEY and SVGEGT. Trimming removed 5 bases at V and 0 bases at J, with 14 bases between. This CDR3 is 15 amino acids long.

The sample holds a few counts of this clonotype. The chain links TRBV7-9 to TRBJ1-2; D remains unclear. The V gene's germline CDR1 is SEHNR and CDR2 FQNEAQ (reference sequence). This CDR3 spans 14 amino acids. Trimming cost V 5 bases and J 4 bases, with 14 bases left between them. The DNA of the CDR3 is TGTGCCAGCAGCGTATTTAGCCTCCCCTATGGCTACACCTTC. Amino acids: CASSVFSLPYGYTF.

The CDR3 coding sequence is TGTGCCAGCAGCCAAGAAGTTTGGGAAGATACGCAGTATTTT. It specifies CASSQEVWEDTQYF. The chain carries TRBV3-1 and TRBJ2-3; D ambiguous. The V gene's germline CDR1 is LGHDT and CDR2 YNNKEL (reference sequence). CDR3 length: 14 amino acids. Trimming cost V 0 bases and J 5 bases, with 9 bases left between them.

This clonotype has only a few counts. The chain joins TRBV27 to TRBJ2-1; D is uncertain. V lost 5 bases to trimming and J lost 10 bases, with 15 bases between them. Germline V gene lookup returns CDR1 MNHEY and CDR2 SMNVEV (reference sequence). The CDR3 consists of 13 residues. The chain's CDR3 is CASSPNPSWEQFF. CDR3 in DNA: TGTGCCAGCAGTCCCAACCCCTCCTGGGAGCAGTTCTTC.

This clonotype was seen a handful of times. This chain uses TRBV5-4 with TRBJ2-6; D ambiguous. CDR3 length equals 16 residues. V dropped 2 bases and J dropped 0 bases, with 9 bases sitting between them. Per the germline V gene, CDR1 is SGHNT and CDR2 is YYREEE (reference sequence). The CDR3 DNA sequence: TGTGCCAGCAGCTTTGGGCTTGACTCTGGGGCCAACGTCCTGACTTTC. It specifies CASSFGLDSGANVLTF.

About this clonotype itself: The junction and the germline gene differ at one end; a read error may be behind it. The V and J genes are TRBV25-1 and TRBJ2-3; TRBD1 aligns across 7 bases. The germline CDR1 and CDR2 sequences are MGHDK and SYGVNS. This CDR3 has 14 residues. CDR3 protein: CASEATNRDSPGFF. The DNA for the CDR3 is TGTGCCAGCGAAGCCACCAACCGGGACAGCCCGGGGTTTTTT.

This clonotype was seen a handful of times. V usage is TRBV18 and J usage is TRBJ2-1, with 15 bases identical to TRBD2. With V trimmed by 5 bases and J by 9 bases, 5 bases remained unmatched. This CDR3 has 15 amino acids. In germline, CDR1 is KGHSH, CDR2 LQKENI. CDR3 DNA: TGTGCCAGCTCAGGGCCGGGACTAGCGGGAGGTGAGCAGTTCTTC. This gives the protein CASSGPGLAGGEQFF.

A remark on this clonotype: A much more abundant neighbour one base away suggests this may be a read error. The V call is TRBV11-1, the J call TRBJ1-2, with a tentative D call TRBD1 (5 bases). The V gene lost 7 bases and the J gene lost 5 bases, with 20 bases spanning the gap. Germline V gives CDR1 SGHAT, CDR2 FQDESV (reference sequence). The CDR3 sequence is 15 residues long. The CDR3 nucleotides are TGTGCCAGCATTTTAGCCGGGACTGAAACTTATGGCTACACCTTC. This gives the protein CASILAGTETYGYTF.

This clonotype was counted between two and nine times. The chain carries TRBV11-1 and TRBJ2-1; D is possibly TRBD2 (5 bases). The V gene's germline CDR1 is SGHAT and CDR2 FQDESV (reference sequence). This CDR3 is 18 amino acids long. V was trimmed by 1 base and J by 0 bases, leaving 16 bases between them. CDR3 protein: CASSLGALAQSSYNEQFF. The CDR3 DNA sequence: TGTGCCAGCAGCTTAGGGGCTTTAGCGCAGAGCTCCTACAATGAGCAGTTCTTC.